A selection of T cell receptor beta chains follows, all from one sample in a study of technical replicates of blood from a handful of donors. Clones were sequenced by immunoSEQ multiplex PCR, and TCRdb holds only the in-frame ones, with some missing. This sample has about 80,000 clones, with approximately 94% found just once. Sequencing was performed on T cells isolated from PBMCs. Receptors originate from a human donor in good health. The CDR3 runs from the conserved cysteine through the conserved F or W. D genes are given only for firm matches. Rows give clone size only sometimes, using once, few, many, or a class for an expanded clone.

V: TRBV4-3; size: .; D: TRBD2; J: TRBJ2-1; DNA: TGCGCCAGCAGCCCGCTAGCGGGGGGACACAATGAGCAGTTCTTC; CDR3: CASSPLAGGHNEQFF
V: TRBV5-6; size: .; D: .; J: TRBJ1-1; DNA: TGTGCCAGCAGCTTGGTGGGAGAGATCGCACCTTTT; CDR3: CASSLVGEIAPF
V: TRBV27; size: .; D: .; J: TRBJ1-4; DNA: TGTGCCAGCAGTCACGGCCGGGTAAATGAAAAACTGTTTTTT; CDR3: CASSHGRVNEKLFF
V: TRBV5-1; size: .; D: .; J: TRBJ1-4; DNA: TGCGCCAGCAGCTTGGGGGGACACCCTGCAACTAATGAAAAACTGTTTTTT; CDR3: CASSLGGHPATNEKLFF
V: TRBV13; size: .; D: .; J: TRBJ2-1; DNA: TGTGCCAGCAGCTACCGGACTACCTACAATGAGCAGTTCTTC; CDR3: CASSYRTTYNEQFF
V: TRBV10-3; size: once; D: TRBD2; J: TRBJ2-3; DNA: TGTGCCATCCAAAAGGGACTAGCGGGACCCACAGATACGCAGTATTTT; CDR3: CAIQKGLAGPTDTQYF
V: TRBV29-1; size: .; D: TRBD1; J: TRBJ1-2; DNA: TGCAGCGTTACAGGGGGACTAAACTATGGCTACACCTTC; CDR3: CSVTGGLNYGYTF
V: TRBV9; size: .; D: .; J: TRBJ2-7; DNA: TGTGCCAGCAGCGTAGGGACAACCGACTACGAGCAGTACTTC; CDR3: CASSVGTTDYEQYF
V: TRBV28; size: few; D: .; J: TRBJ2-3; DNA: TGTGCCAGCAACATGTTGGTCGCGCGGGGTGGAGGCACAGATACGCAGTATTTT; CDR3: CASNMLVARGGGTDTQYF
V: TRBV7-9; size: once; D: TRBD1; J: TRBJ2-7; DNA: TGTGCCAGCAGTAATCGAAGGGACAGGAGCCCCTCAAATTCCTACGAGCAGTACTTC; CDR3: CASSNRRDRSPSNSYEQYF
V: TRBV6-6; size: .; D: .; J: TRBJ1-3; DNA: TGTGCCAGCCAGGATCTACGAGACTCTGGAAACACCATATATTTT; CDR3: CASQDLRDSGNTIYF
V: TRBV5-6; size: .; D: .; J: TRBJ2-7; DNA: TGTGCCAGCAGCTTCGACAGAGACTACGAGCAGTACTTC; CDR3: CASSFDRDYEQYF
V: TRBV23-1; size: .; D: TRBD1; J: TRBJ2-2; DNA: TGCGCCAGCAGTCAATGGACAGGGAACACCGGGGAGCTGTTTTTT; CDR3: CASSQWTGNTGELFF
V: TRBV6-5; size: .; D: TRBD2; J: TRBJ2-1; DNA: TGTGCCAGCAGTTACTCAGCGGGAGAGGTCTACAATGAGCAGTTCTTC; CDR3: CASSYSAGEVYNEQFF
V: TRBV30; size: .; D: TRBD1; J: TRBJ1-1; DNA: TGTGCCTGGAGTGACAGGGGGAACACTGAAGCTTTCTTT; CDR3: CAWSDRGNTEAFF
V: TRBV19; size: .; D: .; J: TRBJ2-7; DNA: TGTGCCAGTAGTATCTCGGACTGGAGCTCCTACGAGCAGTACTTC; CDR3: CASSISDWSSYEQYF
V: TRBV28; size: .; D: TRBD1; J: TRBJ1-1; DNA: TGTGCCAGCATCCAGGGGGGCACTAGCACTGAAGCTTTCTTT; CDR3: CASIQGGTSTEAFF
V: TRBV27; size: .; D: .; J: TRBJ1-1; DNA: TGTGCCAGCAGTTTTGTGGCAAAGAATATGAACACTGAAGCTTTCTTT; CDR3: CASSFVAKNMNTEAFF
V: TRBV4-1; size: once; D: TRBD2; J: TRBJ2-1; DNA: TGCGCCAGCAGCCAAGAGGGACTAGACTACAATGAGCAGTTCTTC; CDR3: CASSQEGLDYNEQFF
V: TRBV6-1; size: once; D: .; J: TRBJ2-3; DNA: TGTGCCAGCAGACAGACGACAGTAGGCACAGATACGCAGTATTTT; CDR3: CASRQTTVGTDTQYF
V: TRBV11-2; size: .; D: .; J: TRBJ1-1; DNA: TGTGCCAGCAGCTTACTACAGATGAACACTGAAGCTTTCTTT; CDR3: CASSLLQMNTEAFF
V: TRBV7-7; size: .; D: TRBD2; J: TRBJ2-3; DNA: TGTGCTAGCAGCTTAGCGGGGGGGGATACGCAGTATTTT; CDR3: CASSLAGGDTQYF
V: TRBV7-2; size: .; D: .; J: TRBJ1-5; DNA: TGTGCCAGCAGCTTAGGAGCGATCGGGGGGAGCAATCAGCCCCAGCATTTT; CDR3: CASSLGAIGGSNQPQHF
V: TRBV2; size: .; D: .; J: TRBJ2-7; DNA: TGTGCCAGCAGCTGGACAGAAACCTACGAGCAGTACTTC; CDR3: CASSWTETYEQYF
V: TRBV7-3; size: .; D: TRBD2; J: TRBJ2-1; DNA: TGTGCCAGCAGCTCCGAGGGCGGGAGGCCCTACAATGAGCAGTTCTTC; CDR3: CASSSEGGRPYNEQFF
V: TRBV6-5; size: .; D: TRBD2; J: TRBJ2-7; DNA: TGTGCCAGCAAGGGACGGGAGGGTTTCTACGAGCAGTACTTC; CDR3: CASKGREGFYEQYF
V: TRBV6-5; size: once; D: TRBD1; J: TRBJ1-1; DNA: TGTGCCAGCAGTACCCCTAAGACAGGGTCTGAAGCTTTCTTT; CDR3: CASSTPKTGSEAFF
V: TRBV19; size: .; D: .; J: TRBJ1-5; DNA: TGTGCCAGTTCTACAGGATACAATCAGCCCCAGCATTTT; CDR3: CASSTGYNQPQHF
V: TRBV6-6; size: .; D: .; J: TRBJ1-3; DNA: TGTGCCAGCAGGGCACAGGGAACTAGCTCTGGAAACACCATATATTTT; CDR3: CASRAQGTSSGNTIYF
V: TRBV7-3; size: .; D: TRBD1; J: TRBJ2-3; DNA: TGTGCCAGCAGCGAAGACAGGGGGACAGATACGCAGTATTTT; CDR3: CASSEDRGTDTQYF
V: TRBV5-6; size: .; D: TRBD2; J: TRBJ2-2; DNA: TGTGCCAGCAGCCCCAGCCTAGCGGGCTTCACCGGGGAGCTGTTTTTT; CDR3: CASSPSLAGFTGELFF
V: TRBV4-1; size: .; D: TRBD1; J: TRBJ2-5; DNA: TGCGCCAGCAGCCAAGAGAACAGGGGGGAGACCCAGTACTTC; CDR3: CASSQENRGETQYF
V: TRBV6-5; size: .; D: TRBD1; J: TRBJ1-6; DNA: TGTGCCAGCCGCAGGGGGCGACATAATTCACCCCTCCACTTT; CDR3: CASRRGRHNSPLHF
V: TRBV7-9; size: .; D: TRBD2; J: TRBJ2-4; DNA: TGTGCCAGCGGAGGACTAGAGGACATTCAGTACTTC; CDR3: CASGGLEDIQYF
V: TRBV11-1; size: .; D: TRBD1; J: TRBJ2-7; DNA: TGTGCCAGCAGCTGGGGACAGGGCGAGCAGTACTTC; CDR3: CASSWGQGEQYF
V: TRBV11-3; size: few; D: TRBD2; J: TRBJ2-7; DNA: TGTGCCACCATGAGCGGGACGTCCTACGAGCAGTACTTC; CDR3: CATMSGTSYEQYF
V: TRBV4-1; size: .; D: .; J: TRBJ1-1; DNA: TGCGCCAGCAGCCAAGTACGAGCCTCTGAAGCTTTCTTT; CDR3: CASSQVRASEAFF
V: TRBV9; size: .; D: .; J: TRBJ2-1; DNA: TGTGCCAGCAGCGTGGGGGGACTCCCATTCAATGAGCAGTTCTTC; CDR3: CASSVGGLPFNEQFF
V: TRBV9; size: .; D: .; J: TRBJ2-6; DNA: TGTGCCAGCCTTTCTGGGGCCAACGTCCTGACTTTC; CDR3: CASLSGANVLTF
V: TRBV30; size: .; D: .; J: TRBJ2-7; DNA: TGTGCCTGGAGCCCGAGAGCATACGAGCAGTACTTC; CDR3: CAWSPRAYEQYF
V: TRBV11-2; size: few; D: .; J: TRBJ1-2; DNA: TGTGCCAGCACCGCCGTTGGCGGTTACTATGGCTACACCTTC; CDR3: CASTAVGGYYGYTF
V: TRBV6-5; size: few; D: .; J: TRBJ1-2; DNA: TGTGCCAGCAGGAGTCAGGGCCTCTACACCTTC; CDR3: CASRSQGLYTF
V: TRBV9; size: .; D: TRBD2; J: TRBJ2-3; DNA: TGTGCCAGCAGCGTGGGAGGGTTAGGAGCAGATACGCAGTATTTT; CDR3: CASSVGGLGADTQYF
V: TRBV4-3; size: .; D: TRBD1; J: TRBJ1-1; DNA: TGCGCCAGCAGCCCGGGACAGGGAAGGACTGAAGCTTTCTTT; CDR3: CASSPGQGRTEAFF
V: TRBV2; size: .; D: TRBD1; J: TRBJ1-4; DNA: TGTGCCAGCAGTCAGACAGGGCTTAATGAAAAACTGTTTTTT; CDR3: CASSQTGLNEKLFF
V: TRBV11-2; size: .; D: TRBD2; J: TRBJ2-1; DNA: TGTGCCAGCAGCCCCGTTGTGGCGGGGGGATACAATGAGCAGTTCTTC; CDR3: CASSPVVAGGYNEQFF
V: TRBV28; size: .; D: .; J: TRBJ2-3; DNA: TGTGCCAGCAGTCGACTAGTCACGGATACGCAGTATTTT; CDR3: CASSRLVTDTQYF
V: TRBV4-1; size: .; D: .; J: TRBJ2-7; DNA: TGCGCCAGCAGCCAAGAGACATACGATTCCTACGAGCAGTACTTC; CDR3: CASSQETYDSYEQYF
V: TRBV30; size: .; D: TRBD2; J: TRBJ2-3; DNA: TGTGCCTTTCTAGCGGATTCCACAGATACGCAGTATTTT; CDR3: CAFLADSTDTQYF
V: TRBV5-1; size: .; D: .; J: TRBJ2-6; DNA: TGCGCCAGCAGCTCCCCACAGGGAGGGGAAGGAGGGGCCAACGTCCTGACTTTC; CDR3: CASSSPQGGEGGANVLTF
V: TRBV9; size: .; D: TRBD1; J: TRBJ1-1; DNA: TGTGCCAGCAGCGGCAGGGGGCGGCTAACCGAAGCTTTCTTT; CDR3: CASSGRGRLTEAFF
V: TRBV28; size: .; D: .; J: TRBJ1-5; DNA: TGTGCCAGCAGTTTTACGGGGGATCGGCAGCCCCAGCATTTT; CDR3: CASSFTGDRQPQHF
V: TRBV6-5; size: .; D: .; J: TRBJ1-2; DNA: TGTGCCAGCAGTTGGGGCAGCGTAAACTATGGCTACACCTTC; CDR3: CASSWGSVNYGYTF
V: TRBV5-6; size: .; D: TRBD1; J: TRBJ2-7; DNA: TGTGCCAGCAGCCGGGACAGGGGTTACGAGCAGTACTTC; CDR3: CASSRDRGYEQYF
V: TRBV6-5; size: .; D: .; J: TRBJ1-1; DNA: TGTGCCAGCAGAGCGCTTCAGGGTAGAACTGAAGCTTTCTTT; CDR3: CASRALQGRTEAFF